This TCR beta chain emerged from a study of CD8 T cells in Susac syndrome. This CDR3 comprises 12 residues. Germline V lookup: CDR1 SGHDT, CDR2 YYEEEE. V shed 5 bases, J shed 6 bases, and the junction held 4 bases outside the gene matches. The RNA input was roughly 0.45 to 1 ug, and it was reverse transcribed with random hexamers. TCRdb re-called the immunoSEQ multiplex PCR reads with MiXCR, one entry per CDR3 protein. The data contain around 300,000 distinct CDR3 sequences, 70% to 90% of them singletons. This clonotype originated in a human donor with multiple sclerosis. The chain recombines TRBV5-6 with TRBJ2-7; 8 bases match TRBD1. Sequenced: CD8+ T cells from PBMCs. The CDR3 DNA sequence: TGTGCCAGCAGACCCGGACAGGGCGAGCAGTACTTC. This encodes CASRPGQGEQYF.